This TCR beta chain was profiled in a study of vaccination and CD4 T cells after COVID-19 (dated 2022 in TCRdb). About the full investigation: SARS-CoV-2 positivity had been established in the convalescent patients by nasal swab PCR, and mild disease was recorded in several of these patients and severe disease in one. Post-COVID blood samples from convalescent patients were collected a median of roughly 100 days after diagnosis, with a range of roughly 30 to 170 days. Control cultures received a CEFX viral epitope pool as the positive control, an HIV-1 Nef peptide pool as the negative control, or no peptide. Post-vaccine blood samples were taken a median of around 70 days after the second vaccine dose, with a range of 14 to 241 days. The spike-specific CD4+ TCR repertoire was compared before and after mRNA vaccination in approximately 9 COVID-19 convalescent patients and a few infection-naive healthy vaccine recipients. Culture stimuli were overlapping spike peptide pools from SARS-CoV-2 and from the common cold coronaviruses HCoV-NL63, HCoV-OC43 and HCoV-229E. Participants got two doses of the Pfizer-BioNTech BNT162b2 vaccine (n=8) or two doses of the Moderna mRNA-1273 vaccine (n=2). Six males and four females were included in the convalescent cohort, with two Hispanic individuals, seven Caucasians, two Asians and one multiracial person represented. Study-level results and caveats: In convalescent patients, a median roughly 88% of post-vaccine SARS-CoV-2-reactive clones were detected only after vaccination, suggesting vaccine-specific priming. The median count of SARS-CoV-2-reactive clonotypes went up from 20 to 25 after infection to 30 to 40 after vaccination, although the change was not significant. The number of convalescent patients in the study was relatively small, and the study did not examine early timepoints following natural infection. In convalescent patients, nearly all vaccine-specific clones (304 of 307) were found to be mono-reactive for SARS-CoV-2 spike rather than cross-reactive with common cold coronaviruses.

Its CDR3 holds 15 amino acids, cysteine through phenylalanine. Of the read, only the CDR3 DNA is kept; its 45 bases are in frame from base 1. CDR1 and CDR2, looked up from the germline V gene, are SGHTA and FQGNSA. V and J are trimmed by 1 base and 7 bases, and the gene matches miss 5 bases of the junction. As concerns this clonotype: Its specific antigen is unknown. The sample holds no much larger clone one base away, and base qualities are not on file.

The library was produced with PCR. DNA from cultured CD4+ T cells underwent TCR sequencing with the Oncomine TCR Beta short-read assay at the Johns Hopkins FTIC core. The QIAamp micro DNA kit was used to extract genomic DNA from the cultured CD4+ T cells. Oncomine TCR Beta libraries made from cultured CD4+ T cells were pooled using unique dual indexes and sequenced on an Illumina iSeq 100. As for the original processing: Non-productive sequences were removed, and CDR3s that did not start with C, did not end with F or W, or were shorter than 7 amino acids were discarded. The MANAFEST web application was used to identify antigen-specific clonotypes by comparing peptide-stimulated wells against reference wells and other culture wells. To be called positive, a clone needed an FDR below 0.05, an odds ratio above 5, and a productive frequency above 0.1% in at least two of three replicate wells. A clonotype was classed as cross-reactive if the clonotype showed significant expansion both in SARS-CoV-2 spike wells and in at least one common cold coronavirus spike condition. Using R version 3.6.1, CDR3 homology was evaluated through Levenshtein distances (stringdist) along with unrooted phylogenetic trees (ape). The raw public reads went through TCRdb reprocessing: fastp at Q25, MiXCR clone calling, in-frame beta chains kept. When rows share a CDR3 protein, they turn into one entry using the most common DNA and genes. The V and J calls, along with clone size, are taken from TCRdb and not from the paper's own processing. The sample data list about 7,400 distinct CDR3 sequences, and about 68% of these were observed just once. The ten largest clones take up approximately 20% of the sample.

The treatment or condition label on this specimen signifies: roughly 11-day PBMC culture with coronavirus spike peptide pools or control peptides (ViraFEST assay). The study used the ViraFEST assay, which expanded antigen-specific T cells with peptide pools and then identified expanded clonotypes by TCR sequencing. The convalescent patients' positive SARS-CoV-2 PCR tests were from March to December 2020, which was before the Alpha, Beta and Delta variants emerged in the United States. Each well held 2 million to 2.5 million PBMCs cultured with 10 ug/ml peptide pools in IMDM containing roughly 4.7% human AB serum and approximately 10 IU/ml IL-2. On days 3 and 7, half of the culture medium was replaced with fresh IL-2-containing medium. After 10 to 11 days of culture, CD4+ T cells were isolated by negative selection with the EasySep CD4+ T cell isolation kit. Ficoll-Paque Plus gradient centrifugation was used to isolate PBMCs from whole blood, and the isolated PBMCs were then either used fresh or cryopreserved at -140C. Triplicate wells were generally used for each culture condition.

The sequence came from a human donor who had recovered from COVID-19. The material sequenced was CD4+ T cells from blood, cultured in vitro. The V and J genes are TRBV7-2 and TRBJ1-2; a stretch of 11 junction bases matches TRBD1. At the DNA level, the sequence is TGTGCCAGCAGCTTAGTATGGACAGGGGGCTCTGGCTACACCTTC. Translated, this gives CASSLVWTGGSGYTF.